These 22 T cell receptor beta chains were all obtained from the same sample, sequenced in a study of T cells after yellow fever vaccination. In TCRdb, the 5' RACE reads were re-called with MiXCR into one record per CDR3 protein. The data hold 500,000 to 650,000 distinct CDR3 sequences, with about 15% observed a single time. The sample in question was PBMCs, obtained less than 6 days after the first yellow fever vaccination. The receptors come from a man aged 18 to 35 who received the YFV17D yellow fever vaccine.

This chain joins TRBV5-4 and TRBJ2-3; tentatively, D is TRBD2 (7 bases). The V gene's germline CDR1 is SGHNT and CDR2 YYREEE (reference sequence). This CDR3 is built from 18 residues. V was trimmed by 1 base and J by 2 bases, leaving 20 bases between them. Here the CDR3 reads CASSLNGLGGHPTDTQYF. The CDR3 DNA follows: TGTGCCAGCAGCTTGAACGGGCTCGGGGGGCATCCCACAGATACGCAGTATTTT.

This clonotype was counted a few times. V is TRBV7-3 and J is TRBJ2-1, with D unclear. There are 15 residues in the CDR3. V was cut by 3 bases and J by 2 bases, with 11 bases left in between. The V gene's germline CDR1 is SGHTA and CDR2 FQGTGA. CDR3 region: CASSFVGSPYNEQFF. CDR3 nucleotides: TGTGCCAGCAGCTTCGTGGGGTCCCCCTACAATGAGCAGTTCTTC.

The table lists this clonotype with a few counts. CDR3 DNA: TGTGCCAGCAGCTTCGGACTAGCATCCGGGGAGCTGTTTTTT. It specifies CASSFGLASGELFF. The rearrangement links TRBV3-1 to TRBJ2-2; TRBD2 matches at 8 bases. The CDR3 consists of 14 residues. Germline-derived CDR1 and CDR2 are LGHDT and YNNKEL (reference sequence). J was trimmed by 6 bases and V by 5 bases; bases with no gene match: 5.

The sample holds a few counts of this clonotype. This sequence joins TRBV27 and TRBJ1-5, with 11 bases lining up with TRBD1. Germline CDR1 is MNHEY and CDR2 is SMNVEV (reference sequence). This CDR3 region has 15 residues. Trimming at V came to 4 bases and at J to 7 bases, leaving 6 bases not matched to a gene. The CDR3 loop reads CASSSGTGGKQPQHF. The CDR3 DNA sequence: TGTGCCAGCAGTTCCGGGACAGGGGGAAAGCAGCCCCAGCATTTT.

The chain is built from TRBV4-3 and TRBJ1-4; D remains unclear. V was clipped by 0 bases and J by 13 bases, with 15 bases between them. The CDR3 length is 14 residues. The germline gives CDR1 LGHNA, CDR2 YSLEER. CDR3 protein: CASSQEVQQERLFF. The CDR3 nucleotides are TGCGCCAGCAGCCAAGAGGTCCAGCAAGAGAGACTGTTTTTT.

This clonotype was recorded a few times. As DNA, the CDR3 is TGTGCCAGCAGTGGGACACCCGAATACGAGCAGTACTTC. As protein: CASSGTPEYEQYF. The genes are TRBV12-3 or TRBV12-4 and TRBJ2-7, with a weak D call TRBD1 (6 bases). The ends were cut back, 5 bases at V and 4 bases at J, with 12 bases in the middle. This CDR3 has 13 amino acids.

This clonotype was found a few times. V gene TRBV7-2 combines with J gene TRBJ2-5; 8 bases line up with TRBD2. The CDR3 totals 14 residues. V lost 5 bases and J lost 1; bases outside the gene matches: 3. Germline loops: CDR1 SGHTA, CDR2 FQGNSA. In nucleotides, the CDR3 is TGTGCCAGCAGCGCGGGGGGCTCCCAAGAGACCCAGTACTTC. Translation: CASSAGGSQETQYF.

This clonotype was detected only a few times. At one end the junction does not follow the germline gene, possibly because of a read error. The rearrangement joins TRBV12-3 or TRBV12-4 to TRBJ2-7; D perhaps matches TRBD1 (6 bases). This CDR3 spans 13 amino acids. CDR3 protein: CASSSSIIPGQFF. The DNA of the CDR3 is TGTGCCAGCAGTTCCTCAATTATCCCGGGACAATTCTTC.

This clonotype was detected a few times. The V gene is TRBV19, the J gene TRBJ2-2; TRBD1 matches 11 bases. The J segment lost 9 bases and the V segment lost 4 bases, leaving 7 bases of the junction unmatched. The CDR3 length is 15 residues. Per germline, CDR1 LNHDA and CDR2 SQIVND (reference sequence). For the CDR3, the DNA is TGTGCCAGTAGTAACCCGGACAGGGGGCTCCGGGAGCTGTTTTTT. Translating it yields CASSNPDRGLRELFF.

The table lists this clonotype with a few counts. This chain links TRBV5-1 with TRBJ2-2; possible D gene TRBD2, 6 bases. Germline V gives CDR1 SGHRS, CDR2 YFSETQ. The CDR3 extends over 15 amino acids. Between the trimmed V and J ends, which lost 4 bases and 1 base, there was a span of 11 bases. CDR3 bases: TGCGCCAGCAGCCGCGGGACTCTGAACACCGGGGAGCTGTTTTTT. Protein sequence: CASSRGTLNTGELFF.

The genes are TRBV28 and TRBJ1-5; 8 bases align to TRBD1. Germline V gene data show CDR1 as MDHEN and CDR2 as SYDVKM. J lost 6 bases, V lost 7 bases, and 8 bases had no gene match. The CDR3 is made up of 14 amino acids. CDR3 in DNA: TGTGCCAGCATCCAGACAGGGGAGGTTCAGCCCCAGCATTTT. Encoded protein: CASIQTGEVQPQHF. The whole variable domain, filled in from reference TRBV28 and TRBJ1-5, reads DVKVTQSSRYLVKRTGEKVFLECVQDMDHENMFWYRQDPGLGLRLIYFSYDVKMKEKGDIPEGYSVSREKKERFSLILESASTNQTSMYLCASIQTGEVQPQHFGDGTRLSIL.

This clonotype was detected many times. The V call is TRBV5-1, the J call TRBJ2-1; D call uncertain. Trimming removed 5 bases at V and 4 bases at J, with 7 bases between. This CDR3 region has 12 residues. Germline CDR1 SGHRS, CDR2 YFSETQ. The CDR3 loop reads CASSPVYNEQFF. The CDR3 region has the DNA TGCGCCAGCAGTCCGGTTTACAATGAGCAGTTCTTC.

This rearrangement joins TRBV10-3 to TRBJ1-2; 9 bases are a match to TRBD1. Germline V lookup: CDR1 ENHRY, CDR2 SYGVKD. The J segment lost 4 bases and the V segment lost 6 bases, leaving 6 bases of the junction unmatched. The CDR3 has 14 residues. DNA for the CDR3: TGTGCCATCAGCCCTGGGACAGGGACCTATGGCTACACCTTC. Its translation is CAISPGTGTYGYTF.

The sample holds many counts of this clonotype. V gene TRBV5-6 combines with J gene TRBJ2-3, with no clear D. The CDR3 is made up of 15 amino acids. Germline loops: CDR1 SGHDT, CDR2 YYEEEE. V lost 1 base and J lost 1, with 10 bases in between. The CDR3 loop is CASSLYLTGTDTQYF. In DNA, the CDR3 is TGTGCCAGCAGCTTGTATTTGACCGGCACAGATACGCAGTATTTT.

This clonotype showed up just a few times. The chain joins TRBV7-2 to TRBJ2-1; 16 bases match TRBD2. The V and J ends lost 4 bases and 9 bases, in that order; junction bases with no gene match: 6. CDR1 is SGHTA, CDR2 FQGNSA, per germline. The CDR3 contains 16 residues. The CDR3 is CASSSGLAGGQSEQFF. The DNA of the CDR3 is TGTGCCAGCAGCTCGGGACTAGCGGGGGGGCAGAGTGAGCAGTTCTTC.

This clonotype was counted at least ten times. The chain couples TRBV20-1 to TRBJ2-7; D might be TRBD2 (5 bases). Germline assignment: CDR1 DFQATT and CDR2 SNEGSKA (reference sequence). Trimming took off 5 bases at V and 2 bases at J, with 13 bases between the two ends. The length of the CDR3 is 13 residues. CDR3 sequence: CSAADGITYEQYF. As DNA, the CDR3 is TGCAGTGCTGCGGACGGGATAACCTACGAGCAGTACTTC.

The chain uses TRBV20-1 and TRBJ2-7; 10 nucleotides agree with TRBD2. The CDR3 length is 15 residues. V lost 1 base and J lost 3; bases outside the gene matches: 6. Looked up from germline, CDR1 is DFQATT and CDR2 is SNEGSKA (reference sequence). CDR3 coding DNA: TGCAGTGCTAGAGTTGGAGCGGGGGGGATCTACGAGCAGTACGTC. The encoded protein is CSARVGAGGIYEQYV.

This clonotype was detected only a few times. The chain couples TRBV9 to TRBJ2-2; D is uncertain. From germline, CDR1 is SGDLS and CDR2 YYNGEE. The V end was cut by 0 bases, the J end by 2 bases, with 8 bases between. CDR3 length: 15 residues. CDR3 amino acids: CASSVDSLNTGELFF. Written as DNA, the CDR3 is TGTGCCAGCAGCGTAGATAGTCTTAACACCGGGGAGCTGTTTTTT.

The rearrangement joins TRBV29-1 to TRBJ2-1; D possibly uses TRBD1 or TRBD2 (5 bases each). V gave up 5 bases and J gave up 4 bases, with 12 bases separating them. Looked up from germline, CDR1 is SQVTM and CDR2 is ANQGSEA. CDR3 length: 13 residues. Written as DNA, the CDR3 is TGCAGCGTTTCTTTCGGGGCGTACAATGAGCAGTTCTTC. This gives the protein CSVSFGAYNEQFF.

The chain is built from TRBV9 and TRBJ2-1, with D maybe TRBD2 (5 bases). This CDR3 is built from 15 residues. The germline CDR1 and CDR2 sequences are SGDLS and YYNGEE. V shed 0 bases and J shed 7 bases, with 14 bases lying between them. CDR3 DNA: TGTGCCAGCAGCGTAGTCCCCAGGTCGGGGAATGAGCAGTTCTTC. Translated: CASSVVPRSGNEQFF.

This clonotype was seen a few times. The V and J genes are TRBV7-9 and TRBJ2-1; 7 bases line up with TRBD1. The germline CDR1 and CDR2 sequences are SEHNR and FQNEAQ (reference sequence). The junction had 8 bases not matched to a gene; V was cut back by 5 bases and J by 7 bases. This CDR3 contains 14 residues. The CDR3 here is CASSATGVANEQFF. The CDR3 coding sequence is TGTGCCAGCAGCGCTACAGGGGTAGCAAATGAGCAGTTCTTC.

This clonotype showed up just a few times. This chain connects TRBV7-2 to TRBJ1-2; 11 bases align to TRBD1. After removal of 5 bases from V and 11 bases from J, the junction contained 10 bases not matched to a gene. CDR1 SGHTA and CDR2 FQGNSA come from the germline V gene. CDR3 length equals 14 residues. The CDR3 DNA reads as TGTGCCAGCAGCCGGGACAGGGGGGAACTTCGGTACACCTTC. The encoded protein is CASSRDRGELRYTF.